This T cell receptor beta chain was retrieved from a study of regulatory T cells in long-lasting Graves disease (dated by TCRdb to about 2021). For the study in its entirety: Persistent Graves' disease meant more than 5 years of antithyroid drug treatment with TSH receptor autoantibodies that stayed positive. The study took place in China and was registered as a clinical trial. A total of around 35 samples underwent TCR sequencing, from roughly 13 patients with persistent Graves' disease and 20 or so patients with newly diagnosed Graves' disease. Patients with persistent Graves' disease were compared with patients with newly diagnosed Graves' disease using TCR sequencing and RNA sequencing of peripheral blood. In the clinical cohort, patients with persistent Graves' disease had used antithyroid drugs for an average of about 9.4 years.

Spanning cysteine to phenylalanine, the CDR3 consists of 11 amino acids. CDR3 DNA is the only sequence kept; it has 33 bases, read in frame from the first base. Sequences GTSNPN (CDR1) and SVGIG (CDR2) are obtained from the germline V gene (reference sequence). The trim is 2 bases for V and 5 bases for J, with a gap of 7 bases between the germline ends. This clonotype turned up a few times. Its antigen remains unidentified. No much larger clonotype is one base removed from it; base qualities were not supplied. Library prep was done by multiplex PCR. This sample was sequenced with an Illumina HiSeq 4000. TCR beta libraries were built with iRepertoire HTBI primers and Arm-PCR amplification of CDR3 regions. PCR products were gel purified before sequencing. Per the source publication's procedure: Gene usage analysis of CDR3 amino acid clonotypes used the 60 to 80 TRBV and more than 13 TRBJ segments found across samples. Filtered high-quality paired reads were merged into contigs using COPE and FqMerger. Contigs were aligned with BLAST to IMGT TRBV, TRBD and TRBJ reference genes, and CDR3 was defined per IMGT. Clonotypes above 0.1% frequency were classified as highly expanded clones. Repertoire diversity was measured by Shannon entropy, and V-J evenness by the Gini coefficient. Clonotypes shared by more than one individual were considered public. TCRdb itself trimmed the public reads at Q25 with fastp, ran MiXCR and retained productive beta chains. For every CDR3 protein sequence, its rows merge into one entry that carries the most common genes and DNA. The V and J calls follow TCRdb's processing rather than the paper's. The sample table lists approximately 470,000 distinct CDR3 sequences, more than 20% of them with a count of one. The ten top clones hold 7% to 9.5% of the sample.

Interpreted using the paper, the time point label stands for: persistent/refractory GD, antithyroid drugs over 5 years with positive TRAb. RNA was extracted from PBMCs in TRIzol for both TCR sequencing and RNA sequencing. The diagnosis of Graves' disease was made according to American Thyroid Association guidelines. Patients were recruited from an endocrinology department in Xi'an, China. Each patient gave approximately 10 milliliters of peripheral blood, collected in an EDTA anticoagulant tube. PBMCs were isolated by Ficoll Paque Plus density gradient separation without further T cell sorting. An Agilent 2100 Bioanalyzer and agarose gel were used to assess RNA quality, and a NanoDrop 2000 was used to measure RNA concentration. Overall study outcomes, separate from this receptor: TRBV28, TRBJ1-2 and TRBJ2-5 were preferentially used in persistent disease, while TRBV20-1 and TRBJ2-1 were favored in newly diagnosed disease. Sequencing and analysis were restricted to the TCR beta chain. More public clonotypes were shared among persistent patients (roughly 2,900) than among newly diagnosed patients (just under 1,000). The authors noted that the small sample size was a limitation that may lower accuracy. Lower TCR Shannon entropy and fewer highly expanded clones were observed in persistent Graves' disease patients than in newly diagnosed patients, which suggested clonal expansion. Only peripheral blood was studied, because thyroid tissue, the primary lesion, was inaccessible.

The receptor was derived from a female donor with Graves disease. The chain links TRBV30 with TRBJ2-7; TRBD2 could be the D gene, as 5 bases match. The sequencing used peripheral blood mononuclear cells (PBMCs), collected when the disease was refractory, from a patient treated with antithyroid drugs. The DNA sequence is TGTGCCTGGAGTCATAGCGACGAGCAGTACTTC. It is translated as CAWSHSDEQYF.